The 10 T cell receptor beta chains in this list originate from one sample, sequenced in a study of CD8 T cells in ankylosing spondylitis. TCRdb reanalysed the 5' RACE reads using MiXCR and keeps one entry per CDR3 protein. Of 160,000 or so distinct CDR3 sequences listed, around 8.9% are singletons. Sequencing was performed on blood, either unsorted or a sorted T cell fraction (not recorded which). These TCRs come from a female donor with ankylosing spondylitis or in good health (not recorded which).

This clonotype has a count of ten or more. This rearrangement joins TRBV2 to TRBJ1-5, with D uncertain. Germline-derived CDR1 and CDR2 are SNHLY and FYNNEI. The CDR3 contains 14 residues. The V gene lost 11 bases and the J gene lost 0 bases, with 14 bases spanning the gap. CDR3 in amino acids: CASDEEYSNQPQHF. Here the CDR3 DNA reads TGTGCCTCTGATGAGGAATATAGCAATCAGCCCCAGCATTTT.

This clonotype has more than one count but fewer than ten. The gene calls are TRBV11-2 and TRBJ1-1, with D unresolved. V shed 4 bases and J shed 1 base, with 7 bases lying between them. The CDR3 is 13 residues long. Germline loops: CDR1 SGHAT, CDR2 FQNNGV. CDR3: CASSSVTNTEAFF. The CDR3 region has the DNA TGTGCCAGCAGCTCTGTTACGAACACTGAAGCTTTCTTT. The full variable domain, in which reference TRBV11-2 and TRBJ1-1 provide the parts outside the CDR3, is EAGVAQSPRYKIIEKRQSVAFWCNPISGHATLYWYQQILGQGPKLLIQFQNNGVVDDSQLPKDRFSAERLKGVDSTLKIQPAKLEDSAVYLCASSSVTNTEAFFGQGTRLTVV.

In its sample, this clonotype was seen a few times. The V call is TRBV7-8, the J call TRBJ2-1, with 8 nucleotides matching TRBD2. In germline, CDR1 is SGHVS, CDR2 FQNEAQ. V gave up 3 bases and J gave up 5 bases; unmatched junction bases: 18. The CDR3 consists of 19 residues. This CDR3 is CASSFSGGISGLVDNEQFF. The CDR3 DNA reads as TGTGCCAGCAGCTTCAGTGGGGGGATATCGGGACTAGTAGACAATGAGCAGTTCTTC. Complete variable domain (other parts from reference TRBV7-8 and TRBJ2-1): GAGVSQSPRYKVAKRGQDVALRCDPISGHVSLFWYQQALGQGPEFLTYFQNEAQLDKSGLPSDRFFAERPEGSVSTLKIQRTQQEDSAVYLCASSFSGGISGLVDNEQFFGPGTRLTVL.

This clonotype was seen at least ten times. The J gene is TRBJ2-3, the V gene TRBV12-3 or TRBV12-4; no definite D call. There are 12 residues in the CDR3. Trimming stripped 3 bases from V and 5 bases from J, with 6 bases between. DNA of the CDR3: TGTGCCAGCAGTTTGGGAATAGATACGCAGTATTTT. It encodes CASSLGIDTQYF.

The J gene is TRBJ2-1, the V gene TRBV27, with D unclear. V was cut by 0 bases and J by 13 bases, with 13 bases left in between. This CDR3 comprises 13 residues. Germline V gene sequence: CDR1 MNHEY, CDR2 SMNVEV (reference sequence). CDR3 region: CASSLSMLSRQFF. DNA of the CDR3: TGTGCCAGCAGTTTATCAATGTTGTCGCGACAGTTCTTC.

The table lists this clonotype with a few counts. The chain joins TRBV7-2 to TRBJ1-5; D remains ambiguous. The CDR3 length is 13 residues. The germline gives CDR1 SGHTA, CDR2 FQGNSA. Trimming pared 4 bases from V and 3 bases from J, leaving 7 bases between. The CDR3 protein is CASSYGYNQPQHF. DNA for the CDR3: TGTGCCAGCAGCTATGGCTACAATCAGCCCCAGCATTTT.

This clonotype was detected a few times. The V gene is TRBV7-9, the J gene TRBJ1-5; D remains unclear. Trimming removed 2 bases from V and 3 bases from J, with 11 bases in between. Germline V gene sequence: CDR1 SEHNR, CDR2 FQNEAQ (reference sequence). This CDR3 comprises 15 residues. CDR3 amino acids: CASSLSEPDNQPQHF. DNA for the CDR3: TGTGCCAGCAGCTTAAGTGAACCCGACAATCAGCCCCAGCATTTT.

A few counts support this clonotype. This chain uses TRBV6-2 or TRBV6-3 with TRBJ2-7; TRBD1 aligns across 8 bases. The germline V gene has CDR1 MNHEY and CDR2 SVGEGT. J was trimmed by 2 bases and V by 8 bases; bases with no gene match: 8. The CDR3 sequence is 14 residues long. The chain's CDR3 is CASGQTGEAYEQYF. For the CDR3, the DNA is TGTGCCAGCGGACAGACAGGGGAGGCCTACGAGCAGTACTTC.

CDR3 amino acids: CASSPPGGTEAFF. CDR3 coding DNA: TGTGCCAGCAGCCCTCCCGGGGGCACTGAAGCTTTCTTT. The rearrangement links TRBV11-2 to TRBJ1-1, with D perhaps TRBD1 (5 bases). The CDR3 is made up of 13 amino acids. V lost 5 bases and J lost 4, with 11 bases in between. Germline V CDR1 and CDR2: SGHAT, FQNNGV.

CDR3 amino acids: CASSHRTGVATEAFF. The CDR3 DNA reads as TGTGCCAGCAGTCACCGGACAGGGGTAGCCACTGAAGCTTTCTTT. The rearrangement uses TRBV27 and TRBJ1-1; 9 nucleotides line up with TRBD1. The V and J ends lost 5 bases and 4 bases, in that order; junction bases with no gene match: 8. The CDR3 loop spans 15 amino acids. Germline values: CDR1 MNHEY, CDR2 SMNVEV (reference sequence).